A selection of T cell receptor beta chains follows, all from one sample in a study of CXCR4 blockade with PD-1 therapy in pancreatic cancer. Measured with immunoSEQ multiplex PCR; TCRdb has only the in-frame clones, and not every one. The repertoire holds thousands of clones, with about half as singletons. The source material was tumor tissue. These receptors were obtained from a human donor with pancreatic ductal adenocarcinoma. The CDR3 runs from the conserved cysteine through the conserved F or W.

j_call	v_call	cdr3_aa
TRBJ1-1	TRBV7-5	CASSVGQGASGTEAFF
TRBJ1-1	TRBV6-8	CASNPLLGSTEAFF
TRBJ1-1	TRBV6-4	CAIMVNGNTEAFF
TRBJ2-1	TRBV28	CASGRDDNEQFF
TRBJ2-3	TRBV25-1	CASSGGSGRATTQYF
TRBJ2-7	TRBV10-1	CASTSGHPYEQYF
TRBJ2-5	TRBV18	CASSPDQGNQETQYF
TRBJ1-1	TRBV30	CAWSRLGMNTEAFF
TRBJ1-1	TRBV23-1	CASSQGGPRDTEAFF
TRBJ2-5	TRBV19	CASSIRRTTIAGVVETQYF
TRBJ2-1	TRBV10-2	CASTGQGIIYNEQFF
TRBJ2-7	TRBV9	CASSASGLAYEQYF
TRBJ2-7	TRBV6-8	CAISTGTGRDSKQYF
TRBJ2-5	TRBV18	CASSPTGTSQKETQYF
TRBJ1-1	TRBV19	CASSPDRGRNTEAFF
TRBJ2-7	TRBV9	CASSGGTSGRAYEQYF
TRBJ1-5	TRBV30	CAWSGQDNQPQHF
TRBJ2-1	TRBV11-3	CASSLKGWGTSDYNEQFF
TRBJ2-1	TRBV15	CATSLGDGGNEQFF
TRBJ1-2	TRBV2	CASRGDRALYGYTF
TRBJ2-7	TRBV30	CAWSVAYEQYF
TRBJ1-5	TRBV28	CASSLERGGNQPQHF
TRBJ2-2	TRBV18	CASSPPVGQRNTGELFF
TRBJ1-2	TRBV28	CASSTPPGTYNYGYTF
TRBJ1-5	TRBV29-1	CSVQGPDQPQHF
TRBJ2-6	TRBV15	CATGEREGSGANVLTF
TRBJ2-5	TRBV5-1	CASSGGGVGETQYF
TRBJ1-2	TRBV11-3	CASSFRATPNYGYTF
TRBJ1-5	TRBV30	CAWSVGQPQHF
TRBJ2-2	TRBV18	CASSTNIGELFF
TRBJ2-1	TRBV11-3	CASSKEAIGSYNEQFF
TRBJ1-6	TRBV19	CASKIATRQNSPLHF
TRBJ1-3	TRBV6-8	CATAGLTSGNTIYF
TRBJ2-1	TRBV7-6	CASSLGGPTSSYNEQFF
TRBJ2-7	TRBV6-8	CASSYWVGDSYEQYF
TRBJ2-2	TRBV14	CASSLTGTGTWELFF
TRBJ2-1	TRBV9	CASSVRYAGEQFF
TRBJ1-1	TRBV28	CASSKPTQIMNTEAFF